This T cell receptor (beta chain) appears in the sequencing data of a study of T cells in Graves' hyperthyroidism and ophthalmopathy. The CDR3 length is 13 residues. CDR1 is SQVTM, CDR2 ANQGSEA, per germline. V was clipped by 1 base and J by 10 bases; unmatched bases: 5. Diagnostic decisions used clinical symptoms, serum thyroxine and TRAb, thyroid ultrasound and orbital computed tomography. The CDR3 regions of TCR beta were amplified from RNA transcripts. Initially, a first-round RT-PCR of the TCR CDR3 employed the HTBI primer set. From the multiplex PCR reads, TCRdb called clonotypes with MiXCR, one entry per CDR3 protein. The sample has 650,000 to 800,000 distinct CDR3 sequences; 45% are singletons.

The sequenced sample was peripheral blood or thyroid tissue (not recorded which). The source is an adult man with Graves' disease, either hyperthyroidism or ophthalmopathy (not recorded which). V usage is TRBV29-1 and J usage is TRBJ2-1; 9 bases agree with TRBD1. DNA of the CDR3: TGCAGCGTTGAAGGGGACAGGGCGAACGAGCAGTTCTTC. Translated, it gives CSVEGDRANEQFF.